The T cell receptor (beta chain) described here comes from a study of blood T cell repertoires in COVID-19. This CDR3 comprises 21 residues. Original methodology: Nucleated cell number was recorded as an estimate derived from reference gene primer amplification. Assay used: immunoSEQ multiplex PCR; TCRdb lists only in-frame clones, some missing. Clone size and the V and J calls come from that table; the DNA yielded D and trimming. Here the sample spans about 330,000 clones, 80% to 90% being singletons. What was sequenced was PBMCs or T cells enriched from blood (not recorded which). V usage is TRBV21-1 and J usage is TRBJ1-4. TRBV21-1 is reported as a pseudogene. This sequence was found in a man aged 25-45 years who had recovered from COVID-19. This chain's CDR3 is CASSKGSRSPASDRTNEKLFF. Here the CDR3 DNA reads TGTGCCAGCAGCAAAGGGTCTAGGTCCCCAGCATCAGACCGGACTAATGAAAAACTGTTTTTT.